The source of this T cell receptor beta chain is a study of blood T cells in healthy people across ages (dated by TCRdb to about 2015). Regarding the complete study: In model experiments, template switching captured roughly one uniquely barcoded TCR beta cDNA molecule for every two T cells. Using deep sequencing normalized with unique cDNA molecular identifiers, the study measured how TCR beta repertoire diversity changes with age. The donors were split into four age groups: young (average 16 years), middle-aged (about 40), aged (roughly 65) and long-lived (approximately 80). For two donors (one aged 18 to 29 and one aged 80 or older), the study analyzed two additional independent replicas of 1 million unique cDNA reads from the same blood draw.

The roughly 39 donors, aged roughly 6 to 90 years, were systemically healthy Caucasian individuals from Russia. Each donor gave 8.5 to 10 milliliters of peripheral blood, collected into EDTA-treated Vacutainer tubes. PBMCs were isolated by Ficoll-Paque density-gradient centrifugation, with at least 6 million obtained per sample. Total RNA, at least 6 micrograms per sample, was extracted from PBMCs with Trizol reagent. The percentages of naive CD45RAhigh/CD27high T cells were determined by flow cytometry on a PBMC aliquot from every donor. To note about this clonotype: This clone's antigen is unknown. No qualities accompany the bases; no much larger clone lies one base away.

What the study reported, not specific to this receptor: The long-lived group showed more naive CD4+ T cells, fewer expanded clones and increased TCR diversity than the aged group, suggesting age selection. Observed TCR beta diversity per million T cells fell roughly linearly with age, and a significant reduction was already apparent by age around 40. Observed TCR beta diversity correlated strongly with the percentage of naive T cells measured by flow cytometry. Donor CMV infection status was unknown, potentially confounding age-related changes in expanded clonotypes. Estimates of total diversity based on one million sequenced T cells were considered lower bounds and underestimates. Because profiling used bulk unsorted PBMCs, naive and antigen-experienced compartments could not be compared conclusively.

Deletion took 2 bases off V and 1 base off J, with a span of 9 bases between the germline ends. Inclusive of the bounding cysteine and phenylalanine, the CDR3 is 14 residues long. Kept here is only the CDR3 DNA, which spans 42 bases and is read in frame from base 1. The germline V gene gives CDR1 as SGDLS and CDR2 as YYNGEE. Library preparation was by 5' RACE. Sequencing relied on an Illumina HiSeq 2500. A second 7 to 11 cycle PCR used a sample-barcoded 5' primer and a J-beta primer mix. Each TCR beta cDNA molecule received a unique molecular identifier from a template-switch 5' adaptor carrying 12 random nucleotides. At least 2.5 million CDR3-containing paired-end reads were obtained from each sample. First-strand cDNA was synthesized from all RNA with the Mint cDNA synthesis kit, primed by a TRBC-specific oligonucleotide. Following uracil-DNA glycosylase treatment, a first 18-cycle PCR with universal primers M1SS and BC2_uni_R was performed on all cDNA. Concerning the study's data processing: Normalization of each sample was performed by random selection of 1 million high-quality reads, each carrying a distinct molecular identifier. Instead of being binned into consensus sequences, reads with shared molecular identifiers were discarded. CDR3 identification, clonotype clustering and error correction used MiTCR with a Q25 quality threshold and the strictest error-elimination algorithm. A nonparametric unseen species model with Euler transformation was used to estimate a lower bound on total TCR beta diversity. TCRdb reworked the public reads: Q25 trimming with fastp, MiXCR clone assembly, productive beta chains retained. Each entry merges the rows of one CDR3 protein and shows their most common DNA and genes. The V and J calls were not made by the authors but by TCRdb's processing. The sample has around 800,000 distinct CDR3 sequences on record, roughly 24% of them singletons. The ten largest clones add up to about 3% of the sample.

These data also featured in a second study, about T cells of mothers and their children. From that second study: The donors were nine systemically healthy Caucasian individuals, made up of three mothers and their six children. cDNA synthesis consumed the entire amount of extracted RNA, loaded at around 1.4 ug RNA in each 15 ul reaction. Sample barcodes and 2-4 random nucleotides were added via the M1S primer in the second PCR. Each mother yielded over 9 million TCR beta CDR3 reads and each child roughly 3.1 million reads. Thymic selection similarly shapes TCR recombination output in related and unrelated pairs, with minor effect from inherited differences. Normalized repertoire overlap was always found to be slightly, but never significantly, higher in related mother-child pairs than in unrelated mother-child pairs. No persistent microchimeric T cell clones were detected, at a sensitivity of roughly 96 clones per million clonotypes. The study used deep NGS to compare TCR beta repertoires of mothers and children, seeking features distinguishing related mother-child pairs from unrelated individuals. Mothers averaged about 37 +/- 4 years of age and children averaged roughly 11 +/- 4 years. Libraries were sequenced on Illumina HiSeq 2000 with 100+100 nt paired-end reads after adapter ligation with NEBNext reagents. Mother and child libraries were prepared a month apart and sequenced in separate runs to prevent cross-contamination. For each donor, somewhere between roughly 450,000 and 2,000,000 distinct TCR beta clonotypes were identified. Naive TCR beta clonotypes were estimated from low-frequency clonotypes matched to each donor's FACS-determined naive share, without sorting.

The receptor was derived from a boy younger than 18 in good health. This sequence uses TRBV9 and TRBJ1-1, with no reliable assignment of the D segment. Sequencing was performed on blood. This receptor carries the CDR3 CASSVNLGNTEAFF. The DNA reads as follows: TGTGCCAGCAGCGTGAACCTGGGGAACACTGAAGCTTTCTTT. Where the CDR3 stops, the reference TRBV9 and TRBJ1-1 genes take over; the full variable domain is DSGVTQTPKHLITATGQRVTLRCSPRSGDLSVYWYQQSLDQGLQFLIQYYNGEERAKGNILERFSAQQFPDLHSELNLSSLELGDSALYFCASSVNLGNTEAFFGQGTRLTVV.